Listed below are T cell receptor beta chains from one sample, sequenced in a study of PD-1 blockade in classical Hodgkin lymphoma. The repertoire was sequenced with immunoSEQ multiplex PCR; TCRdb's copy has only in-frame clones and lacks some. The sample holds more than 15,000 clones, around three fifths seen once. The starting material was peripheral blood mononuclear cells (PBMCs), obtained before the second cycle of nivolumab. These receptors all stem from a human donor with classical Hodgkin lymphoma. The CDR3 runs from the conserved cysteine through the conserved F or W. The D gene is left open where the match is weak. Part of the rows lack a size; the others show once, few, many or a class for expanded clones.

TRBV5-1	NA	TRBJ2-3	NA	TGCGCCAGCAGCTTGGTGGAATCCGCAGATACGCAGTATTTT	CASSLVESADTQYF
TRBV28	TRBD2	TRBJ2-5	NA	TGTGCCAGCAGTCCACCGAGCGGGAGGCCCTGGGAGACCCAGTACTTC	CASSPPSGRPWETQYF
TRBV9	TRBD2	TRBJ2-1	NA	TGTGCCAGCAGCGTAGAGGGCGGGAGGGCCAACAATGAGCAGTTCTTC	CASSVEGGRANNEQFF
TRBV7-9	NA	TRBJ2-7	NA	TGTGCCAGCAGCCTACCGGGACTTGGGGAGCAGTACTTC	CASSLPGLGEQYF
TRBV18	NA	TRBJ2-2	NA	TGTGCCAGCTCACCAGGCACCAACACCGGGGAGCTGTTTTTT	CASSPGTNTGELFF
TRBV4-1	NA	TRBJ2-7	NA	TGCGCCAGCAGCCCCAAGGAGGGCAGGGACCCCTACGAGCAGTACTTC	CASSPKEGRDPYEQYF
TRBV11-2	TRBD1	TRBJ1-1	NA	TGTGCCAGCAGCCTTGGGACAGGGAGAGATGGCACTGAAGCTTTCTTT	CASSLGTGRDGTEAFF
TRBV4-1	NA	TRBJ2-2	NA	TGCGCCAGCAGCCAAGTAGCGCGGGCCGGGGAGCTGTTTTTT	CASSQVARAGELFF
TRBV5-6	TRBD1	TRBJ1-2	medium-sized	TGTGCCAGCAGCTTGGCAACAGGGGACAGGGAACAGTACTATGGCTACACCTTC	CASSLATGDREQYYGYTF
TRBV7-2	NA	TRBJ2-6	NA	TGTGCCAGCAGCCTCAGGGGTACTGGGGCCAACGTCCTGACTTTC	CASSLRGTGANVLTF
TRBV2	NA	TRBJ2-7	NA	TGTGCCAGCAGGGGCCAGATACAGGGCTCCTACGAGCAGTACTTC	CASRGQIQGSYEQYF
TRBV28	TRBD2	TRBJ2-3	NA	TGTGCCAGCAGTTCGGCAGGGCGGGGGTTCGGCACAGATACGCAGTATTTT	CASSSAGRGFGTDTQYF
TRBV29-1	NA	TRBJ1-2	NA	TGCAGCGTTGAAAGCAGCAGGGAAAACTATGGCTACACCTTC	CSVESSRENYGYTF
TRBV11-2	NA	TRBJ2-3	few	TGTGCCAGCAGCTTAGATTTGGGGGACACAGATACGCAGTATTTT	CASSLDLGDTDTQYF
TRBV27	TRBD1	TRBJ1-5	NA	TGTGCCAGCAGTTTCCAAGGGACAGCATATAGCAATCAGCCCCAGCATTTT	CASSFQGTAYSNQPQHF
TRBV29-1	NA	TRBJ1-1	few	TGCAGCGTCGAACCGAGAGTGAACACTGAAGCTTTCTTT	CSVEPRVNTEAFF
TRBV18	TRBD1	TRBJ2-5	NA	TGTGCCAGCTCACCAAGCCCCGGACAGGGTAAAGAGACCCAGTACTTC	CASSPSPGQGKETQYF
TRBV6-5	NA	TRBJ1-1	medium-sized	TGTGCCAGCAGTCACGGTGGGGGGCGAAGGACTGAAGCTTTCTTT	CASSHGGGRRTEAFF
TRBV5-4	NA	TRBJ1-5	NA	TGTGCCAGCAGCTTGGACAATCAGCCCCAGCATTTT	CASSLDNQPQHF
TRBV29-1	NA	TRBJ2-5	NA	TGCAGCGTTGTCCCCGCTAGCGCGCGCGAGACCCAGTACTTC	CSVVPASARETQYF
TRBV14	TRBD2	TRBJ2-1	NA	TGTGCCAGCAGCCAGCTTCAGCGGGAGGGCGGTGAGCAGTTCTTC	CASSQLQREGGEQFF
TRBV27	NA	TRBJ1-1	NA	TGTGCCAGCAGTTTAATCGGGGGGCTGGGGACTGAAGCTTTCTTT	CASSLIGGLGTEAFF
TRBV2	TRBD1	TRBJ2-1	few	TGTGCCAGCAGCGGACCGGGACAGGGATTTTCCTACAATGAGCAGTTCTTC	CASSGPGQGFSYNEQFF